A single sample is the source of the 27 T cell receptor beta chains below, sequenced in a study of human T cells and chemical hapten exposure. Described time point: patch test 2, 6 weeks after DPC sensitization. Described treatment: therapeutic diphenylcyclopropenone sensitization with weekly scalp DPC. MiXCR was run by TCRdb on the RACE reads, yielding one entry per CDR3 protein. This sample yields some 80,000 distinct CDR3 sequences, of which 10% are seen a single time; 2% to 3% belongs to the top ten. This specimen consisted of whole blood, obtained in connection with sensitization to the hapten diphenylcyclopropenone (DPC). These receptors originate from a woman in her twenties or thirties with alopecia areata. Some clones in this sample may be carry-over from other donors' samples.

Notes on this clonotype: Possible read error: a much larger clone is one base away. This CDR3 is missing its conserved last phenylalanine or tryptophan, likely due to a read error. The chain has TRBV10-1 and TRBJ2-4; D is perhaps TRBD2 (5 bases). This CDR3 is built from 16 residues. Trimming cost V 6 bases and J 0 bases, with 15 bases left between them. The germline CDR1 and CDR2 sequences are WNHNN and SYGVQD (reference sequence). As DNA, the CDR3 is TGCGCCAGCAGCCCCGGAAGGGAGTTAGCCAAAAACATTCAGTACTCC. As protein: CASSPGRELAKNIQYS.

This clonotype came up many times. The CDR3 sequence is CASSPMKGVTEAFF. The CDR3, as DNA: TGTGCCAGCTCACCCATGAAGGGGGTCACTGAAGCTTTCTTT. The chain couples TRBV18 to TRBJ1-1; tentatively, D is TRBD1 (6 bases). Germline-derived CDR1 and CDR2 are KGHSH and LQKENI. Trimming left V 3 bases short and J 4 bases short, with 12 bases between. The CDR3 length is 14 residues.

This clonotype was observed a handful of times. The rearrangement joins TRBV9 to TRBJ2-3, with 8 bases identical to TRBD1. This CDR3 comprises 17 residues. The germline V gene encodes CDR1 SGDLS and CDR2 YYNGEE. V was pared by 2 bases and J by 4 bases, with 12 bases of the junction left unmatched. For the CDR3, the DNA is TGTGCCAGCAGCGTCACCGACCAGGGGGCCCAGGCAGATACGCAGTATTTT. This codes for CASSVTDQGAQADTQYF.

The gene calls are TRBV3-1 and TRBJ2-7, with 7 bases identical to TRBD1. Trimming at V came to 0 bases and at J to 1 base, leaving 0 bases not matched to a gene. Germline assignment: CDR1 LGHDT and CDR2 YNNKEL (reference sequence). The CDR3 has 14 amino acids. The CDR3 DNA is TGTGCCAGCAGCCAAGAGGGACAGTCCTACGAGCAGTACTTC. It codes for CASSQEGQSYEQYF.

This clonotype occurred many times. The chain employs TRBV18 and TRBJ2-2, with D hard to call. The CDR3 is 14 amino acids. The V gene's germline CDR1 is KGHSH and CDR2 LQKENI. The V and J ends lost 3 bases and 7 bases respectively, with 12 bases between them. The CDR3 spells CASSPTPTDGELFF. The CDR3 nucleotides read TGTGCCAGCTCACCGACTCCGACGGACGGGGAGCTGTTTTTT.

This chain links TRBV2 with TRBJ1-6; TRBD1 might be the D (6 bases). CDR1 and CDR2 (germline): SNHLY, FYNNEI. Trimming removed 7 bases from V and 7 bases from J, with 11 bases in between. CDR3 size: 13 residues. The chain's CDR3 is CASTDTGNSPLHF. In DNA, the CDR3 is TGTGCCAGCACCGATACAGGGAATTCACCCCTCCACTTT.

This clonotype came up many times. V gene TRBV5-1 combines with J gene TRBJ1-6, with 11 bases fitting TRBD1. Germline CDR1 reads SGHRS; CDR2 reads YFSETQ. The CDR3 length is 16 residues. V shed 5 bases and J 5 bases; nucleotides not matched to a gene: 6. CDR3 sequence: CASRTGQGADNSPLHF. Here the CDR3 DNA reads TGCGCCAGCAGGACCGGACAGGGGGCAGATAATTCACCCCTCCACTTT.

In this sample, this clonotype turned up many times. The chain employs TRBV4-1 and TRBJ2-1, with 10 bases identical to TRBD2. CDR1 is MGHRA and CDR2 is YSYEKL in the germline V gene. J gave up 5 bases and V 1 base, and 2 bases lay outside the gene matches. The CDR3 consists of 15 residues. The chain's CDR3 is CASSQGGTSDNEQFF. CDR3 sequence (DNA): TGCGCCAGCAGCCAAGGGGGGACTAGCGACAATGAGCAGTTCTTC.

This clonotype was found many times. The J gene is TRBJ1-2, the V gene TRBV7-2; possible D gene TRBD1, 6 bases. The CDR3 spans 15 residues. Trimming shortened V by 2 bases and J by 2 bases, and 12 bases separated the two germline ends. In germline, CDR1 is SGHTA, CDR2 FQGNSA. CDR3 in amino acids: CASSLRGAPNYGYTF. The CDR3 DNA follows: TGTGCCAGCAGCTTACGGGGGGCGCCGAACTATGGCTACACCTTC.

CDR3 in amino acids: CASSQDSGGPADTQYF. The CDR3 DNA follows: TGTGCCAGCAGCCAAGATTCGGGAGGGCCCGCGGATACGCAGTATTTT. This chain uses TRBV4-2 with TRBJ2-3; 8 positions agree with TRBD2. V was clipped by 0 bases and J by 6 bases; unmatched bases: 8. Germline V CDR1 and CDR2: LGHNA, YNFKEQ. The CDR3 contains 16 residues.

This clonotype was observed many times. One junction end does not reproduce the germline sequence, and a read error may be involved. The chain joins TRBV7-7 to TRBJ2-3; unclear D gene. Germline CDR1 reads SSHAT; CDR2 reads FNYEAQ (reference sequence). The CDR3 is 13 amino acids. The CDR3 nucleotides are TGTGCTAGCAGCTCCACCCCCACAGATACGCAGTATTTT. Encoded protein: CASSSTPTDTQYF. Full variable domain (rest looked up from reference TRBV7-7 and TRBJ2-3): GAGVSQSPRYKVTKRGQDVTLRCDPISSHATLYWYQQALGQGPEFLTYFNYEAQPDKSGLPSDRFSAERPEGSISTLTIQRTEQRDSAMYRCASSSTPTDTQYFGPGTRLTVL.

This clonotype was seen only a few times. The rearrangement joins TRBV15 to TRBJ1-1; D call uncertain. Germline values: CDR1 LNHNV, CDR2 YYDKDF (reference sequence). V was cut by 1 base and J by 0 bases, with 3 bases left in between. This CDR3 is 13 amino acids long. CDR3 sequence (DNA): TGTGCCACCAGCAGAGCGGTGAACACTGAAGCTTTCTTT. Amino acid sequence: CATSRAVNTEAFF.

The V call is TRBV28, the J call TRBJ1-5, with D unresolved. The germline V gene has CDR1 MDHEN and CDR2 SYDVKM. V was shortened by 7 bases and J by 3 bases, with 7 bases between the two germline ends. The CDR3 is made up of 12 amino acids. The CDR3 protein is CASNSLNQPQHF. DNA for the CDR3: TGTGCCAGCAATTCCCTCAATCAGCCCCAGCATTTT.

A few counts support this clonotype. The rearrangement uses TRBV6-1 and TRBJ2-1; D is ambiguous. The CDR3 runs 16 residues. Trimming left V 2 bases short and J 2 bases short, with 13 bases between. Germline-derived CDR1 and CDR2 are MNHNS and SASEGT. The CDR3 spells CASSEQPTTPYNEQFF. In DNA form, the CDR3 reads TGTGCCAGCAGTGAACAGCCCACGACGCCCTACAATGAGCAGTTCTTC.

This clonotype was observed at least ten times. The DNA for the CDR3 is TGCAGTGCTAGTGCGAGCGGGAGTGCTACAGATACGCAGTATTTT. Its translation: CSASASGSATDTQYF. The V and J genes are TRBV20-1 and TRBJ2-3; the match to TRBD2 covers 8 bases. CDR1 and CDR2 from the germline V gene are DFQATT and SNEGSKA (reference sequence). The CDR3 is made up of 15 amino acids. V trimming: 3 bases; J trimming: 3 bases; junction bases outside the gene matches: 8.

This clonotype was found a few times. The chain is built from TRBV28 and TRBJ2-2; no clear D gene. This CDR3 is built from 13 residues. V was clipped by 3 bases and J by 6 bases, with 8 bases between them. CDR1 is MDHEN, CDR2 SYDVKM, per germline. The CDR3 bases are TGTGCCAGCAGTTTTGGCTGGGCCGGGGAGCTGTTTTTT. Amino acid sequence: CASSFGWAGELFF.

This clonotype occurred many times. The chain carries TRBV4-2 and TRBJ2-7, with D possibly being TRBD1 (6 bases). Trimming removed 0 bases at V and 9 bases at J, with 12 bases between. CDR1 is LGHNA and CDR2 is YNFKEQ in the germline V gene. This CDR3 has 13 amino acids. Here the CDR3 reads CASSQETGSGQYF. The CDR3 bases are TGTGCCAGCAGCCAAGAGACAGGTTCGGGGCAGTACTTC.

This clonotype was detected many times. This rearrangement joins TRBV19 to TRBJ1-5, with 7 nucleotides matching TRBD1. V lost 5 bases to trimming and J lost 3 bases; unmatched junction nucleotides: 7. Per germline, CDR1 LNHDA and CDR2 SQIVND (reference sequence). CDR3 length: 15 amino acids. DNA for the CDR3: TGTGCCAGTAGTGCTAGACAGGGAAACAATCAGCCCCAGCATTTT. As protein: CASSARQGNNQPQHF.

The sample holds a few counts of this clonotype. The rearrangement uses TRBV4-3 and TRBJ2-2; D is uncertain. Per the germline V gene, CDR1 is LGHNA and CDR2 is YSLEER. Between the trimmed V and J ends, which lost 0 bases and 6 bases, there was a span of 8 bases. This CDR3 comprises 14 residues. The DNA of the CDR3 is TGCGCCAGCAGCCAAGATCTCGTCGCCGGGGAGCTGTTTTTT. This codes for CASSQDLVAGELFF.

There are many counts of this clonotype. In DNA, the CDR3 is TGTGCCATCAGTGCTTGGGAGAACACTGAAGCTTTCTTT. Translation gives CAISAWENTEAFF. The V call is TRBV10-3, the J call TRBJ1-1; D is undetermined. The CDR3 runs 13 residues. From germline, CDR1 is ENHRY and CDR2 SYGVKD. The V gene lost 4 bases and the J gene lost 1 base, with 7 bases spanning the gap.

The J gene is TRBJ2-1, the V gene TRBV5-5; a weak D match, TRBD1 (5 bases). The germline V and J ends were trimmed by 0 bases and 4 bases, with 14 bases remaining between them. Germline CDR1 and CDR2: SGHKS and YYEKEE (reference sequence). The CDR3 sequence is 16 residues long. For the CDR3, the DNA is TGTGCCAGCAGCTTGGCCGGTGGGGCCCGTTACAATGAGCAGTTCTTC. Protein product: CASSLAGGARYNEQFF.

At least ten counts were recorded for this clonotype. This sequence joins TRBV3-1 and TRBJ2-5, with 13 bases lining up with TRBD2. The CDR3 is made up of 15 amino acids. Germline assignment: CDR1 LGHDT and CDR2 YNNKEL (reference sequence). Unmatched junction bases numbered 8, after V lost 4 bases and J lost 9 bases. DNA of the CDR3: TGTGCCAGCAGCCTAGGACTAGCGGGGGACCCGGCCCAGTACTTC. It translates to CASSLGLAGDPAQYF.

This clonotype has at least ten counts. This chain connects TRBV7-2 to TRBJ1-5; no definite D call. Germline CDR1 reads SGHTA; CDR2 reads FQGNSA. This CDR3 is 13 amino acids long. The ends were cut back, 2 bases at V and 4 bases at J, with 6 bases in the middle. The CDR3 is CASSLNPNQPQHF. DNA for the CDR3: TGTGCCAGCAGCTTAAATCCGAATCAGCCCCAGCATTTT.

This clonotype was counted many times. This chain joins TRBV18 and TRBJ2-7, with D hard to call. Germline CDR1 reads KGHSH; CDR2 reads LQKENI. The CDR3 loop spans 12 amino acids. V gave up 2 bases and J gave up 4 bases, with 6 bases separating them. The CDR3 region is CASSPNGYEQYF. CDR3 coding DNA: TGTGCCAGCTCACCAAACGGGTACGAGCAGTACTTC.

This clonotype was observed a few times. The chain employs TRBV29-1 and TRBJ2-7, with TRBD1 identical over 10 bases. This CDR3 contains 13 residues. Germline trimming cut 6 bases from V and 5 bases from J; bases unmatched to any gene: 7. Germline lookup yields CDR1 SQVTM and CDR2 ANQGSEA. Here the CDR3 DNA reads TGCAGCGTGGGACAGGGGACCTACGACGAGCAGTACTTC. This codes for CSVGQGTYDEQYF.

The chain carries TRBV10-2 and TRBJ1-1, with D unresolved. The V gene's germline CDR1 is WSHSY and CDR2 SAAADI. This CDR3 is built from 13 residues. V gave up 2 bases and J gave up 3 bases, with 7 bases separating them. CDR3 loop: CASSEVRYTEAFF. The CDR3 DNA is TGCGCCAGCAGTGAGGTGCGTTACACTGAAGCTTTCTTT.

V gene TRBV30 combines with J gene TRBJ1-1; D is undetermined. CDR1 is GTSNPN, CDR2 SVGIG, per germline (reference sequence). V lost 2 bases, J lost 3 bases, and 7 bases lay in between. The CDR3 runs to 12 residues. CDR3 bases: TGTGCCTGGAGTCCCCCCGACACTGAAGCTTTCTTT. It yields the protein CAWSPPDTEAFF.